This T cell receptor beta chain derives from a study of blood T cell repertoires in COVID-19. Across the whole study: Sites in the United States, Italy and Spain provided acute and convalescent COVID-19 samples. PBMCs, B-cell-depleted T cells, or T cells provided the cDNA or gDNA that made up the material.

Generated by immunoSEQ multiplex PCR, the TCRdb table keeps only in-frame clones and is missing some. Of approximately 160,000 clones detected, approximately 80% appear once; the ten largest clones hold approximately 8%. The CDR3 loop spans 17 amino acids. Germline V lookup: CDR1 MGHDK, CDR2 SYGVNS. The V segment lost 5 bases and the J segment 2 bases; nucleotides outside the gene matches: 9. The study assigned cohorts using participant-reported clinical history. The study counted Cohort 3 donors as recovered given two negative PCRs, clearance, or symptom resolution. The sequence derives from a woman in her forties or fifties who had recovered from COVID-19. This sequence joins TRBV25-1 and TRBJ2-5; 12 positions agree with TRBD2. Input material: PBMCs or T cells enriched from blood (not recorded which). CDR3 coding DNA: TGTGCCAGCAGTTACAGACTAGCGGGAGCGATGCAAGAGACCCAGTACTTC. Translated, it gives CASSYRLAGAMQETQYF.